The 29 T cell receptor beta chains listed next were all sequenced from one sample in a study of T cell repertoires in cytomegalovirus infection. TCRdb re-called the reads through MiXCR, storing one row per CDR3 protein. The sample shows 200,000 to 250,000 distinct CDR3 sequences, about 38% of them seen only once. The antigens of these receptors remain unknown. The sequencing used CD8+ T cells from cultured PBMCs, collected from culture after CMV antigen stimulation. The receptors come from a human donor in good health (CMV status not recorded). Some clones in this sample may be carry-over from other donors' samples.

This clonotype showed up just a few times. The genes are TRBV5-1 and TRBJ1-2; D is unresolved. CDR1 and CDR2 (germline): SGHRS, YFSETQ. V shed 0 bases and J shed 8 bases, with 5 bases lying between them. The CDR3 has 11 residues. CDR3 in DNA: TGCGCCAGCAGCTTGGGACTGGGCTACACCTTC. It specifies CASSLGLGYTF.

The chain combines TRBV18 with TRBJ2-1; D unresolved. The ends were cut back, 11 bases at V and 8 bases at J, with 10 bases in the middle. Germline CDR1 KGHSH, CDR2 LQKENI. The CDR3 is 10 residues long. The DNA of the CDR3 is TGTGCCTCCGGGTCGCATGAGCAGTTCTTC. Translation gives CASGSHEQFF.

V and J are TRBV2 and TRBJ2-7, with TRBD1 matching over 11 bases. Germline assignment: CDR1 SNHLY and CDR2 FYNNEI. The CDR3 has 15 amino acids. Germline trimming cut 8 bases from V and 2 bases from J; bases unmatched to any gene: 8. This chain's CDR3 is CASQVTDRGPYEQYF. In nucleotides, the CDR3 is TGTGCCAGCCAAGTAACGGACAGGGGGCCCTACGAGCAGTACTTC.

The rearrangement joins TRBV7-4 to TRBJ2-7, with 7 nucleotides matching TRBD1. Per germline, CDR1 SGHVT and CDR2 SQSDAQ. V lost 1 base and J lost 2; bases outside the gene matches: 5. CDR3 size: 15 residues. The CDR3 DNA follows: TGTGCCAGCAGCTTAGTCGCGACAGGGCCCTACGAGCAGTACTTC. Translating gives CASSLVATGPYEQYF.

The V call is TRBV7-6, the J call TRBJ2-1; D perhaps matches TRBD2 (6 bases). This CDR3 is built from 16 residues. The V end was cut by 5 bases, the J end by 5 bases, with 19 bases between. Germline CDR1 reads SGHVS; CDR2 reads FNYEAQ. CDR3 residues: CASSPKLLAPNNEQFF. CDR3 nucleotides: TGTGCCAGCAGCCCAAAATTACTAGCCCCCAACAATGAGCAGTTCTTC.

The chain joins TRBV27 to TRBJ2-2, with 9 bases fitting TRBD2. V shed 6 bases, J shed 7 bases, and the junction held 6 bases outside the gene matches. The CDR3 contains 14 residues. CDR1 and CDR2 (germline): MNHEY, SMNVEV (reference sequence). CDR3 residues: CASSGTSRIGELFF. The CDR3 region has the DNA TGTGCCAGCAGCGGGACTAGCCGTATCGGGGAGCTGTTTTTT.

This chain uses TRBV7-9 with TRBJ1-2; D is unresolved. Trimming left V 0 bases short and J 6 bases short, with 11 bases between. CDR1 and CDR2 (germline): SEHNR, FQNEAQ (reference sequence). The CDR3 is 14 residues long. The CDR3 reads CASSLALENDGYTF. In nucleotides, the CDR3 is TGTGCCAGCAGCTTAGCGTTGGAGAATGATGGCTACACCTTC.

This chain uses TRBV12-3 or TRBV12-4 with TRBJ1-1, with D unclear. The germline V and J ends were trimmed by 0 bases and 5 bases, with 16 bases remaining between them. The CDR3 contains 16 residues. The CDR3 nucleotides are TGTGCCAGCAGTTTAGCCGAGAAAGGGAGTGGAACTGAAGCTTTCTTT. Encoded protein: CASSLAEKGSGTEAFF.

The chain uses TRBV20-1 and TRBJ2-5; 9 bases are a match to TRBD2. CDR1 and CDR2 from the germline V gene are DFQATT and SNEGSKA (reference sequence). This CDR3 contains 15 residues. The V segment lost 1 base and the J segment 5 bases; nucleotides outside the gene matches: 8. The CDR3 DNA reads as TGCAGTGCTAGAGGCCGCGGGGGGGGAGGGGAGACCCAGTACTTC. Encoded protein: CSARGRGGGGETQYF.

The table lists this clonotype with a few counts. This rearrangement joins TRBV27 to TRBJ2-3; 10 nucleotides line up with TRBD2. V lost 5 bases and J lost 4; bases outside the gene matches: 6. The CDR3 spans 15 residues. The germline gives CDR1 MNHEY, CDR2 SMNVEV (reference sequence). The CDR3 bases are TGTGCCAGCAGTGATCTAGCGGGAGCGGCAGATACGCAGTATTTT. Translation: CASSDLAGAADTQYF.

The chain employs TRBV5-6 and TRBJ2-7; D might be TRBD2 (6 bases). The V end lost 3 bases, the J end lost 8 bases, and 18 bases lay between the germline ends. Germline V gene data show CDR1 as SGHDT and CDR2 as YYEEEE. The CDR3 is 14 amino acids. In nucleotides, the CDR3 is TGTGCCAGCAGCTCACTCCAGGAGGGCGTCAAGCAGTACTTC. Protein sequence: CASSSLQEGVKQYF.

The rearrangement uses TRBV27 and TRBJ2-1; D gene unclear. Germline values: CDR1 MNHEY, CDR2 SMNVEV (reference sequence). V lost 6 bases to trimming and J lost 0 bases, with 9 bases between them. The CDR3 consists of 14 residues. The CDR3 reads CASRLSASYNEQFF. As DNA, the CDR3 is TGTGCCAGCAGGTTGAGTGCCTCCTACAATGAGCAGTTCTTC.

The chain employs TRBV7-9 and TRBJ2-1, with D possibly TRBD2 on 6 matching bases. CDR1 and CDR2 from the germline V gene are SEHNR and FQNEAQ (reference sequence). This CDR3 region has 16 residues. V was shortened by 5 bases and J by 6 bases, with 20 bases between the two germline ends. The CDR3 region is CASSNPVGGHGNEQFF. CDR3 bases: TGTGCCAGCAGCAATCCGGTGGGAGGCCACGGCAATGAGCAGTTCTTC.

The chain joins TRBV5-5 to TRBJ1-6; a weak D match, TRBD1 (6 bases). V shed 4 bases and J shed 3 bases, with 11 bases lying between them. The CDR3 has 15 amino acids. Per germline, CDR1 SGHKS and CDR2 YYEKEE (reference sequence). As DNA, the CDR3 is TGTGCCAGCAGCATTGGACAGAACTATAATTCACCCCTCCACTTT. Translation gives CASSIGQNYNSPLHF.

The V gene is TRBV4-1, the J gene TRBJ1-2; 10 positions agree with TRBD1. The CDR3 runs to 14 residues. CDR1 and CDR2 from the germline V gene are MGHRA and YSYEKL. V shed 1 base and J 8 bases; nucleotides not matched to a gene: 4. The CDR3 loop is CASSQGQGAEGYTF. In DNA, the CDR3 is TGCGCCAGCAGCCAAGGACAGGGGGCAGAGGGCTACACCTTC.

The chain employs TRBV27 and TRBJ2-2, with 13 bases lining up with TRBD2. Germline CDR1 reads MNHEY; CDR2 reads SMNVEV (reference sequence). V shed 6 bases, J shed 6 bases, and the junction held 16 bases outside the gene matches. CDR3 length: 19 amino acids. The DNA for the CDR3 is TGTGCCAGCAGCCAAGACCCCTATACTAGCGGGAGGGTCCCCGGGGAGCTGTTTTTT. Amino acids: CASSQDPYTSGRVPGELFF.

This clonotype was recorded many times. The rearrangement joins TRBV7-2 to TRBJ2-7; D gene uncertain. The CDR3 spans 12 residues. Trimming cost V 1 base and J 5 bases, with 6 bases left between them. Germline V CDR1 and CDR2: SGHTA, FQGNSA. CDR3 region: CASSLVGDEQYF. The CDR3 nucleotides read TGTGCCAGCAGCTTAGTCGGCGACGAGCAGTACTTC.

V usage is TRBV5-6 and J usage is TRBJ2-7; the D gene is possibly TRBD1 (6 bases). Between the trimmed V and J ends, which lost 2 bases and 5 bases, there was a span of 14 bases. This CDR3 region has 14 residues. Germline V lookup: CDR1 SGHDT, CDR2 YYEEEE. The CDR3 protein is CASSFGTTYNEQYF. CDR3 DNA sequence: TGTGCCAGCAGCTTCGGGACAACGTATAACGAGCAGTACTTC.

J is TRBJ2-3 and V is TRBV7-9; TRBD2 matches 10 bases. The CDR3 contains 18 residues. Germline trimming cut 4 bases from V and 5 bases from J; bases unmatched to any gene: 15. Looked up from germline, CDR1 is SEHNR and CDR2 is FQNEAQ (reference sequence). The CDR3 DNA follows: TGTGCCAGCAGCTCTACTAGCGGGAATCAACAAGTGCGAGATACGCAGTATTTT. Its protein is CASSSTSGNQQVRDTQYF. The full variable domain, completed using reference TRBV7-9 and TRBJ2-3, is DTGVSQNPRHKITKRGQNVTFRCDPISEHNRLYWYRQTLGQGPEFLTYFQNEAQLEKSRLLSDRFSAERPKGSFSTLEIQRTEQGDSAMYLCASSSTSGNQQVRDTQYFGPGTRLTVL.

The V gene is TRBV7-9, the J gene TRBJ2-7; 9 bases fit TRBD1. Trimming removed 3 bases from V and 6 bases from J; junction bases left unmatched: 12. This CDR3 is built from 16 residues. Germline values: CDR1 SEHNR, CDR2 FQNEAQ (reference sequence). The CDR3 loop reads CASSFLWGTGTPEQYF. The CDR3 coding sequence is TGTGCCAGCAGCTTCCTATGGGGGACAGGGACCCCCGAGCAGTACTTC.

This clonotype has just a few counts. The chain uses TRBV6-1 and TRBJ2-2; D is unclear. V lost 3 bases to trimming and J lost 5 bases, with 13 bases between them. This CDR3 has 15 residues. Germline CDR1 and CDR2: MNHNS and SASEGT. The DNA for the CDR3 is TGTGCCAGCAGTGACCGACGGTTCGAGACCGGGGAGCTGTTTTTT. The encoded protein is CASSDRRFETGELFF.

The rearrangement joins TRBV6-1 to TRBJ1-1; D not certain. The CDR3 extends over 15 amino acids. Trimming took off 2 bases at V and 1 base at J, with 11 bases between the two ends. The germline CDR1 and CDR2 sequences are MNHNS and SASEGT. The CDR3 protein is CASSEFRESNTEAFF. The CDR3 DNA reads TGTGCCAGCAGTGAATTCAGAGAATCGAACACTGAAGCTTTCTTT.

This clonotype was picked up a small number of times. The chain is built from TRBV14 and TRBJ2-7; D is ambiguous. The germline gives CDR1 SGHDN, CDR2 FVKESK. The CDR3 runs 15 residues. The ends were cut back, 3 bases at V and 0 bases at J, with 12 bases in the middle. CDR3 sequence: CASSHPEEISYEQYF. The CDR3 DNA is TGTGCCAGCAGCCACCCGGAAGAGATCTCCTACGAGCAGTACTTC.

This clonotype showed up just a few times. The chain employs TRBV7-9 and TRBJ2-7; possible D gene TRBD2, 6 bases. The CDR3 extends over 14 amino acids. The germline V and J ends were trimmed by 4 bases and 6 bases, with 16 bases remaining between them. CDR1 SEHNR and CDR2 FQNEAQ come from the germline V gene (reference sequence). The CDR3: CASSSSRGRGEQYF. The CDR3 bases are TGTGCCAGCAGCTCCTCGCGGGGAAGGGGCGAGCAGTACTTC.

This clonotype was detected a few times. The V call is TRBV7-2, the J call TRBJ2-5; D may match TRBD1 or TRBD2 (7 bases each). The CDR3 has 15 amino acids. V gave up 5 bases and J gave up 7 bases, with 20 bases separating them. CDR1 and CDR2 (germline): SGHTA, FQGNSA. As DNA, the CDR3 is TGTGCCAGCAGCCCCAGGGGGGGGCGGGGAGCGACCCAGTACTTC. Translated: CASSPRGGRGATQYF.

This chain connects TRBV5-1 to TRBJ2-5; D might be TRBD2 (5 bases). In germline, CDR1 is SGHRS, CDR2 YFSETQ. The CDR3 has 16 amino acids. V was shortened by 0 bases and J by 2 bases, with 14 bases between the two germline ends. CDR3 in amino acids: CASSLGGRELQETQYF. DNA for the CDR3: TGCGCCAGCAGCTTGGGAGGCCGGGAATTACAAGAGACCCAGTACTTC.

This chain joins TRBV7-3 and TRBJ2-4; D gene ambiguous. Germline CDR1 reads SGHTA; CDR2 reads FQGTGA. V gave up 1 base and J gave up 6 bases, with 7 bases separating them. The CDR3 extends over 13 amino acids. CDR3 DNA sequence: TGTGCCAGCAGCTTAATGGACGGAAACATTCAGTACTTC. It codes for CASSLMDGNIQYF.

The CDR3 reads CASSLYGQRESTDTQYF. In DNA, the CDR3 is TGTGCCAGCAGCTTGTATGGCCAGCGGGAGAGCACAGATACGCAGTATTTT. The J gene is TRBJ2-3, the V gene TRBV5-8; 8 bases are a match to TRBD2. There are 17 residues in the CDR3. V lost 1 base, J lost 0 bases, and 7 bases stayed unmatched. Germline V CDR1 and CDR2: SGHTS, YDEGEE.

There are a few counts of this clonotype. The chain has TRBV7-6 and TRBJ2-1, with no clear D. This CDR3 has 16 residues. Between the trimmed V and J ends, which lost 4 bases and 0 bases, there was a span of 13 bases. CDR1 SGHVS and CDR2 FNYEAQ come from the germline V gene. The chain's CDR3 is CASSSRTSSSYNEQFF. The CDR3 DNA reads TGTGCCAGCAGCTCACGGACCAGTTCCTCCTACAATGAGCAGTTCTTC.